This is a list of T cell receptor beta chains from one sample in a study of cytomegalovirus exposure and HLA in healthy donors. TCRdb's table, derived via immunoSEQ multiplex PCR, lists solely in-frame clones and lacks some. Altogether some 90,000 clones are present, 80% to 85% being singletons, with the ten largest covering approximately 1.3%. The specimen was PBMCs. The receptors come from a man in his forties in good health and CMV-seronegative. The CDR3 runs from the conserved cysteine through the conserved F or W. A D gene is named only where the DNA matches it firmly. Clone size is not always given. Where it is, it says once, few, many or a class for expanded clones.

-,-,TRBV19,TRBJ2-7,TGTGCCAGCCAACCGACAGTTGCAACCTACGAGCAGTACTTC,CASQPTVATYEQYF
-,-,TRBV5-5,TRBJ1-1,TGTGCCAGCAGCCCGGACGGGGACACTGAAGCTTTCTTT,CASSPDGDTEAFF
TRBD1,-,TRBV30,TRBJ1-2,TGTGCCTGGAGTCAGTCAGGGGGCGCGAGAGTTGGCTACACCTTC,CAWSQSGGARVGYTF
-,few,TRBV28,TRBJ2-2,TGTGCCAGCAGTTTAGACAGTCCTACCGGGGAGCTGTTTTTT,CASSLDSPTGELFF
TRBD1,-,TRBV5-1,TRBJ1-2,TGCGCCAGCAGCTTGGAGGGGACAGGGTTGGGCTACACCTTC,CASSLEGTGLGYTF
TRBD2,-,TRBV7-6,TRBJ2-1,TGTGCCAGCAGCTCGCTCGCTAGCGGGGAGGACAATGAGCAGTTCTTC,CASSSLASGEDNEQFF
-,-,TRBV7-2,TRBJ2-3,TGTGCCAGCAGCTTAGCGGGGGGTCCCCCAGATACGCAGTATTTT,CASSLAGGPPDTQYF
-,few,TRBV4-1,TRBJ1-2,TGCGCCAGCAGCCCTGGACAGCAAATCACCTTC,CASSPGQQITF
TRBD1,-,TRBV5-1,TRBJ2-7,TGCGCCAGCAGCTTCTTACCGGGACAGGGTGACTACGAGCAGTACTTC,CASSFLPGQGDYEQYF
TRBD2,-,TRBV7-8,TRBJ2-1,TGTGCCAGCATAGGTTCCCTAGCGGGGGGACGCAATGAGCAGTTCTTC,CASIGSLAGGRNEQFF
TRBD1,-,TRBV10-3,TRBJ2-2,TGTGCCATTAGAACCGGGACAGGGAACACCGGGGAGCTGTTTTTT,CAIRTGTGNTGELFF
-,-,TRBV5-4,TRBJ2-3,TGTGCCAGCAGTTTGGCGGGGAACATAGAGAGCACAGATACGCAGTATTTT,CASSLAGNIESTDTQYF
TRBD1,-,TRBV7-6,TRBJ2-7,TGTGCCAGTGAAACCGGGACAGGGAACTACGAGCAGTACTTC,CASETGTGNYEQYF
TRBD1,-,TRBV5-4,TRBJ2-2,TGTGCCAGCGGTAGACAGGGTCCCCGGAACACCGGGGAGCTGTTTTTT,CASGRQGPRNTGELFF
-,-,TRBV10-1,TRBJ2-7,TGCGCCAGCATCAGAGGAAGAGGGCGTGACGAGCAGTACTTC,CASIRGRGRDEQYF
-,-,TRBV27,TRBJ1-3,TGTGCCAGCAGTTTATCGGGCACCTCTGGAAACACCATATATTTT,CASSLSGTSGNTIYF
-,-,TRBV14,TRBJ2-3,TGTGCCAGCAGCCAAGAGGCCACGGATACGCAGTATTTT,CASSQEATDTQYF
TRBD1,-,TRBV19,TRBJ2-7,TGTGCCAGTAGTATCGGGACAGGGGACTACGAGCAGTACTTC,CASSIGTGDYEQYF
-,-,TRBV11-2,TRBJ2-1,TGTGCCAGCAGCCCCTCCTTGGGCACCTACAATGAGCAGTTCTTC,CASSPSLGTYNEQFF
TRBD1,-,TRBV7-2,TRBJ1-2,TGTGCCAGCAGCTTTGGACAGGCTGGGTATGGCTACACCTTC,CASSFGQAGYGYTF
-,-,TRBV30,TRBJ2-2,TGTGCCTGGAACGGGGTAAACACCGGGGAGCTGTTTTTT,CAWNGVNTGELFF
TRBD1,-,TRBV5-4,TRBJ1-1,TGTGCCAGCAGCTTGGATGGGACAGGGGGCGCGGTCACTGAAGCTTTCTTT,CASSLDGTGGAVTEAFF
-,-,TRBV5-6,TRBJ1-4,TGTGCCAGCAGCTTGGACAGGGAGGAAAAACTGTTTTTT,CASSLDREEKLFF
-,-,TRBV14,TRBJ2-1,TGTGCCAGCAGCCAAGATCAAGGGAGGGCAGGGGTTTTCTTC,CASSQDQGRAGVFF
-,-,TRBV7-9,TRBJ2-7,TGTGCCAGCACCAGGGGCAGGGGTTCCGAGCAGTACTTC,CASTRGRGSEQYF
TRBD1,-,TRBV27,TRBJ2-2,TGTGCCAGCAGCTGGACAGGGGTGAACACCGGGGAGCTGTTTTTT,CASSWTGVNTGELFF
-,-,TRBV10-1,TRBJ1-4,TGCGCCAGCAGTGATGCGGCGGCTAAGGAAAAACTGTTTTTT,CASSDAAAKEKLFF